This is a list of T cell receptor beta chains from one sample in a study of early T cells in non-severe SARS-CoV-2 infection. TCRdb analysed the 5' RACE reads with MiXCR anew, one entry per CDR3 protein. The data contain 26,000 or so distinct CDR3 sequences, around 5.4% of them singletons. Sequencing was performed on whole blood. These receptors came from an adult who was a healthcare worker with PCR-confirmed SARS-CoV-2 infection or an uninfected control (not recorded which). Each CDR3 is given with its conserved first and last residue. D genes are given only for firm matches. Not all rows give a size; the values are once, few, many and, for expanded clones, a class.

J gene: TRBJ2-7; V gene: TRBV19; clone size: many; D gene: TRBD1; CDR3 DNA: TGTGCCAGTAGTCCCGGGACAGGGGCCGAGCAGTACTTC; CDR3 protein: CASSPGTGAEQYF
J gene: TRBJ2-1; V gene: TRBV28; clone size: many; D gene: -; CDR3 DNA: TGTGCCAGCAGTTTAGGGGTGGGCTGGGACTACAATGAGCAGTTCTTC; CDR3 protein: CASSLGVGWDYNEQFF
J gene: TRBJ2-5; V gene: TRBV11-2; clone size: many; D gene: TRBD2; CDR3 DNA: TGTGCCAGCAGCTTGGGAGCGGGGCGCCAAGAGACCCAGTACTTC; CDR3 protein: CASSLGAGRQETQYF
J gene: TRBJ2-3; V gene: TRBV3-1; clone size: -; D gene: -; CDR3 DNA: TGTGCCAGCAGCCAGCGGGGCACAGATACGCAGTATTTT; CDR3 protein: CASSQRGTDTQYF
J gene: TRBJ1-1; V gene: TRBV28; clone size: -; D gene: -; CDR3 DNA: TGTGCCAGCAGGGACCCTCCATTACAAGCTTTCTTT; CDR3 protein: CASRDPPLQAFF
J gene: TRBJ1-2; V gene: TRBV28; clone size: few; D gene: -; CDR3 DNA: TGTGCCAGCAGTACCTTACAGGGATTTTATGGCTACACCTTC; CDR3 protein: CASSTLQGFYGYTF
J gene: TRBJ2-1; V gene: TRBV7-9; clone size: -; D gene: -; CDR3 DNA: TGTGCCAGCAGCTATCGGACCCAGCGGGATGAGCAGTTCTTC; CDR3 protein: CASSYRTQRDEQFF
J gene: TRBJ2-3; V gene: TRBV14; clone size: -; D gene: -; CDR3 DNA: TGTGCCAGCAGCCAAACCCCTCAGGGATTCCAAGATACGCAGTATTTT; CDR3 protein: CASSQTPQGFQDTQYF
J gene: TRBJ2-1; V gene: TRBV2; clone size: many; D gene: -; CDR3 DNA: TGTGCCAGCAGCCAAAGGATCGCGGGGCCTTACAATGAGCAGTTCTTC; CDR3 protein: CASSQRIAGPYNEQFF
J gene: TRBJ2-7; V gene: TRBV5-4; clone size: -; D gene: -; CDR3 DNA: TGTGCCAGCAGCACGCGGACCACACCATCCTACGAGCAGTACTTC; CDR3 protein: CASSTRTTPSYEQYF
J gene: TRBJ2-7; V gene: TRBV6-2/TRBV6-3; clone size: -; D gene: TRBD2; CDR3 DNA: TGTGCCAGCAGCCCCGGGCTAGCGGCTTCCTACGAGCAGTACTTC; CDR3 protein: CASSPGLAASYEQYF
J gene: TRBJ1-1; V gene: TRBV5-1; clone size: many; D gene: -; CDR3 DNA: TGCGCCAGCAGCCCGCACGGGGTAGAAGGAAACACTGAAGCTTTCTTT; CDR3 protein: CASSPHGVEGNTEAFF
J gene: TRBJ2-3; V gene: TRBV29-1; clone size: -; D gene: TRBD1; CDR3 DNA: TGCAGCGTTGATCCTGAGGACAGGGGCCCAGATACGCAGTATTTT; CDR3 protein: CSVDPEDRGPDTQYF
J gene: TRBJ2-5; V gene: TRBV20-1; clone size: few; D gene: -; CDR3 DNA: TGCAGTTTACCAACGGGGACCGCGATCCAAGAGACCCAGTACTTC; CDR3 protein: CSLPTGTAIQETQYF
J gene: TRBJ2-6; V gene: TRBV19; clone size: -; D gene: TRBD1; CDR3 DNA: TGTGCCAGTAGCAGACAGGGCCAAGCCAACGTCCTGACTTTC; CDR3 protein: CASSRQGQANVLTF
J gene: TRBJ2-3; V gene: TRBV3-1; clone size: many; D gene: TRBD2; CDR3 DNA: TGTGCCAGCAGCCCCCGGGGGGGCTTGACCGATACGCAGTATTTT; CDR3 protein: CASSPRGGLTDTQYF